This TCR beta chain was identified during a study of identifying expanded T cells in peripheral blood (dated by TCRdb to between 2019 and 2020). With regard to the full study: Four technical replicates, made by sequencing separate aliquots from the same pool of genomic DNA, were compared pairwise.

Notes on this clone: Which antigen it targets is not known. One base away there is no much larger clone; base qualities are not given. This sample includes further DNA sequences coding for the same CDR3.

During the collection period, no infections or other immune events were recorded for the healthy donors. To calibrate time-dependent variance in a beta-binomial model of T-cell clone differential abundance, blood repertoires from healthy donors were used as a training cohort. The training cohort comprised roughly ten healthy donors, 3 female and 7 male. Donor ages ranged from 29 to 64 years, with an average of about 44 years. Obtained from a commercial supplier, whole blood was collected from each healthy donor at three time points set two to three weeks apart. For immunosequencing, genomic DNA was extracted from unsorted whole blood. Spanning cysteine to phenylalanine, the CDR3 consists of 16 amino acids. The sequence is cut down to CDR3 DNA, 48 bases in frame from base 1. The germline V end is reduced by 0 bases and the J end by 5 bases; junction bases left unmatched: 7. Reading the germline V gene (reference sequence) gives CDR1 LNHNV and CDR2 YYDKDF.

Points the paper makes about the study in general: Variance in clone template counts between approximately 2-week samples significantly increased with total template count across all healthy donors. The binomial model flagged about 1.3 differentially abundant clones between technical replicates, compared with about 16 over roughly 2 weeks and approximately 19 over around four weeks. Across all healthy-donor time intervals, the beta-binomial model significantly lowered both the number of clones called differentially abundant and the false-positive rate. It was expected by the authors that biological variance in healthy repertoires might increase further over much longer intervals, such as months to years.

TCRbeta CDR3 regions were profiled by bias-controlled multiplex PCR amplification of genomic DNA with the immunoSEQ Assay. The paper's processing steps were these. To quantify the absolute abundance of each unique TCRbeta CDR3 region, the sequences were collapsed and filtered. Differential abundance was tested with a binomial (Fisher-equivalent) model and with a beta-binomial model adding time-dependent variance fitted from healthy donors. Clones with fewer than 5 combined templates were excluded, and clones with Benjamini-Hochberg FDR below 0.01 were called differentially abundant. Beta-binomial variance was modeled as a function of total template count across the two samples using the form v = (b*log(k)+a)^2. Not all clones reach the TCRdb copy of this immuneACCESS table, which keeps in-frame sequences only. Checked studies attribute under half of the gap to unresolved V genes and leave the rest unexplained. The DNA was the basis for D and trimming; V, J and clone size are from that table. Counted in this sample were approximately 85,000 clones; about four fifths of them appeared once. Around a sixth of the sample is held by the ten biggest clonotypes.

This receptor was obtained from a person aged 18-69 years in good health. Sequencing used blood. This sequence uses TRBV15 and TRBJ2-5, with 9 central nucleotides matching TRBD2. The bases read TGTGCCACCAGCAGAGAGGCGGGAGGGCCTGGGGAGACCCAGTACTTC. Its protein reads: CATSREAGGPGETQYF.